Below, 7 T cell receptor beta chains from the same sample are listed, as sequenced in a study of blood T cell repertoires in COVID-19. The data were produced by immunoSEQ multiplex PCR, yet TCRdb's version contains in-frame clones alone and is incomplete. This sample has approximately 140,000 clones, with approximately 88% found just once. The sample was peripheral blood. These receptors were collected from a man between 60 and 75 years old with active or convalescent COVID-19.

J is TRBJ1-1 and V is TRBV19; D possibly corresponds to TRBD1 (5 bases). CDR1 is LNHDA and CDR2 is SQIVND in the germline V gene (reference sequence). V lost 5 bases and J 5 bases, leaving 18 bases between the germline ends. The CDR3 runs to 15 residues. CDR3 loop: CASSFPSGALTEAFF. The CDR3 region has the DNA TGTGCCAGTAGTTTCCCGAGTGGGGCGCTTACTGAAGCTTTCTTT. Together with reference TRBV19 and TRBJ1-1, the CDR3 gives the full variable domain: DGGITQSPKYLFRKEGQNVTLSCEQNLNHDAMYWYRQDPGQGLRLIYYSQIVNDFQKGDIAEGYSVSREKKESFPLTVTSAQKNPTAFYLCASSFPSGALTEAFFGQGTRLTVV.

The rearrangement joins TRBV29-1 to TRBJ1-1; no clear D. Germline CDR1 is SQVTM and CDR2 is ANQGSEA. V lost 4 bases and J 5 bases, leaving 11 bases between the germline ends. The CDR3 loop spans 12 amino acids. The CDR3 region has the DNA TGCAGCGTTGTCGCGGTGGGTACTGAAGCTTTCTTT. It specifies CSVVAVGTEAFF. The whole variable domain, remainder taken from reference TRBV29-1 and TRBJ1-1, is SAVISQKPSRDICQRGTSLTIQCQVDSQVTMMFWYRQQPGQSLTLIATANQGSEATYESGFVIDKFPISRPNLTFSTLTVSNMSPEDSSIYLCSVVAVGTEAFFGQGTRLTVV.

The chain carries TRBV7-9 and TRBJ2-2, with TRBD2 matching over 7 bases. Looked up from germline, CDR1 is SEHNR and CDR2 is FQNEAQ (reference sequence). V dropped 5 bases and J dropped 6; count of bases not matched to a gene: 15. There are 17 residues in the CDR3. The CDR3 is CASSHHWGRVPPGELFF. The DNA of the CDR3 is TGTGCCAGCAGCCACCATTGGGGGAGGGTTCCCCCCGGGGAGCTGTTTTTT. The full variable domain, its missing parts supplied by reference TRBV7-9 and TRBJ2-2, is DTGVSQNPRHKITKRGQNVTFRCDPISEHNRLYWYRQTLGQGPEFLTYFQNEAQLEKSRLLSDRFSAERPKGSFSTLEIQRTEQGDSAMYLCASSHHWGRVPPGELFFGEGSRLTVL.

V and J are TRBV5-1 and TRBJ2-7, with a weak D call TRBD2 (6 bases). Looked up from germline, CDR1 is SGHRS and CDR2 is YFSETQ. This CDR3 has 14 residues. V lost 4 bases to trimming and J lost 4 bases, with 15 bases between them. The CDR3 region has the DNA TGCGCCAGCAGCGGAGGCTCGGGGGAATACGAGCAGTACTTC. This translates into CASSGGSGEYEQYF.

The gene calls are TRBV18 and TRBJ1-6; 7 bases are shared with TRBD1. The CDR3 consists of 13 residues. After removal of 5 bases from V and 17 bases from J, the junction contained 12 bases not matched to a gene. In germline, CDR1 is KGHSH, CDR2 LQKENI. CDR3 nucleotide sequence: TGTGCCAGCTCAACCCAACAGGGGAGCATTTTCCACTTT. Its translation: CASSTQQGSIFHF.

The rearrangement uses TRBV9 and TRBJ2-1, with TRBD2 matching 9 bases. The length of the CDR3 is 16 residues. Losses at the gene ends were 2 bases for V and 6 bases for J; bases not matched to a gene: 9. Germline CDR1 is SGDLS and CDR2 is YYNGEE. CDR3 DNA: TGTGCCAGCAGCGTCGGTAGCGGGAGAAGAGGCAATGAGCAGTTCTTC. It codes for CASSVGSGRRGNEQFF.

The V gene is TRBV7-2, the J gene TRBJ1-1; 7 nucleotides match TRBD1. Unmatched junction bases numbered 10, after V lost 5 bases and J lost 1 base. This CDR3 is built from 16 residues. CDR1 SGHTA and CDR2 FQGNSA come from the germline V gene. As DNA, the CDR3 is TGTGCCAGCAGCCTCGCCTTCGACAGGGCGAACACTGAAGCTTTCTTT. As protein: CASSLAFDRANTEAFF.